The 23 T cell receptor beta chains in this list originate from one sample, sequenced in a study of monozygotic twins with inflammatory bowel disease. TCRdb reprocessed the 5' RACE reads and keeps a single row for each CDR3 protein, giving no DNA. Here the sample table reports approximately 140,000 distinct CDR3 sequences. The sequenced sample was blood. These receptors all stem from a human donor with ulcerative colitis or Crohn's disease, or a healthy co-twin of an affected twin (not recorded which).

The CDR3 sequence is CAWSPGLAGDTDTQYF. The rearrangement links TRBV30 to TRBJ2-3; no DNA is available, so the TRBD2 call from TCRdb remains unchecked. Germline assignment: CDR1 GTSNPN and CDR2 SVGIG (reference sequence). This CDR3 contains 16 residues.

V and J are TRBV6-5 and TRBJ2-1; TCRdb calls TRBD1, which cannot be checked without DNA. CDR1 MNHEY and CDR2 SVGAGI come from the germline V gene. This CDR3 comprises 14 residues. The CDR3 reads CASSLQGAYNEQFF.

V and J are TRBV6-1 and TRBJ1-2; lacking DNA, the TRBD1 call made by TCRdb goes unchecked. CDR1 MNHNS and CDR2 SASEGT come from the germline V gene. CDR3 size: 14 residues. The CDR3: CASNHGGTLYGYTF.

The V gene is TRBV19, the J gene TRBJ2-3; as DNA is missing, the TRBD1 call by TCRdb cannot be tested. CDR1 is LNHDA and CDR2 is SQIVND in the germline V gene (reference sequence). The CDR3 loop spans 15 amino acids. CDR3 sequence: CASSRDRGSTDTQYF.

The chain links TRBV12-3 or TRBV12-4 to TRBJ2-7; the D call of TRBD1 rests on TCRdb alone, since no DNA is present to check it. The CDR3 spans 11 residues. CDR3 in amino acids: CASSRKGEQYF.

CDR3 loop: CASSLAPDRGRTTGELFF. The chain is built from TRBV7-2 and TRBJ2-2; TCRdb's D gene call, TRBD1, goes unchecked for lack of DNA. The CDR3 has 18 amino acids. Germline lookup yields CDR1 SGHTA and CDR2 FQGNSA.

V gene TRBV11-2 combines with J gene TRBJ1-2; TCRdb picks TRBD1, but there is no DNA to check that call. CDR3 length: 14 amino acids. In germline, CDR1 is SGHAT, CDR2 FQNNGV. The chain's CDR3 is CASRLPGQGGGYTF.

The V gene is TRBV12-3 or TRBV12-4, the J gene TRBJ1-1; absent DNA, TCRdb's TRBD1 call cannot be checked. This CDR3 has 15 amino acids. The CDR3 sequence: CASRHTGSLGAEAFF.

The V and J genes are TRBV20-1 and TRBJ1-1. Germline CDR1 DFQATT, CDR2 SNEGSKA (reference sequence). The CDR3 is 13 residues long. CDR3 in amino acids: CSAGIFRGTEAFF.

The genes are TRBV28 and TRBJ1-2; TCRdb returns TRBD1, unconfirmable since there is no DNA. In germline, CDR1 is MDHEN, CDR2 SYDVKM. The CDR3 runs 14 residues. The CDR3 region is CASRSLDRIYGYTF.

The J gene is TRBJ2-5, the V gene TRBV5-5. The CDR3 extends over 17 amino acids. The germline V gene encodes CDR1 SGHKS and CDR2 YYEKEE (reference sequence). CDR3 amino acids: CASSLAHLMNGQETQYF.

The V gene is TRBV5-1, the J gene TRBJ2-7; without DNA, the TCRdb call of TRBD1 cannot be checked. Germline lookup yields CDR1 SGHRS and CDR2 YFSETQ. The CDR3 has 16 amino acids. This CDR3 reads CASSTSTGNHSYEQYF.

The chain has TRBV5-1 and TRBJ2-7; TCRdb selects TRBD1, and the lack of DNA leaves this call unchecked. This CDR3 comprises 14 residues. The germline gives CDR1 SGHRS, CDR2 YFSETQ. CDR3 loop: CASSLAGGNNEQYF. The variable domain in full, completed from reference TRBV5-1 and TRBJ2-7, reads KAGVTQTPRYLIKTRGQQVTLSCSPISGHRSVSWYQQTPGQGLQFLFEYFSETQRNKGNFPGRFSGRQFSNSRSEMNVSTLELGDSALYLCASSLAGGNNEQYFGPGTRLTVT.

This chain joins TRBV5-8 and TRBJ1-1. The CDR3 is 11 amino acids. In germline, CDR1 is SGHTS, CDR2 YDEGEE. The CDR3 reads CASTGNTEAFF.

The CDR3 loop is CASSSGTGDYGYTF. The rearrangement joins TRBV5-1 to TRBJ1-2; TCRdb indicates TRBD1, and absent DNA this call remains unverified. The CDR3 loop spans 14 amino acids. CDR1 SGHRS and CDR2 YFSETQ come from the germline V gene.

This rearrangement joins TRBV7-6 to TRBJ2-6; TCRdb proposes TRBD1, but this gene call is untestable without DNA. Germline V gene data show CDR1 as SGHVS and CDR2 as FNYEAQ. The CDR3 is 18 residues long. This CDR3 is CASSSYRGKTSGANVLTF. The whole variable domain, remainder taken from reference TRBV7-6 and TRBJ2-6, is GAGVSQSPRYKVTKRGQDVALRCDPISGHVSLYWYRQALGQGPEFLTYFNYEAQQDKSGLPNDRFSAERPEGSISTLTIQRTEQRDSAMYRCASSSYRGKTSGANVLTFGAGSRLTVL.

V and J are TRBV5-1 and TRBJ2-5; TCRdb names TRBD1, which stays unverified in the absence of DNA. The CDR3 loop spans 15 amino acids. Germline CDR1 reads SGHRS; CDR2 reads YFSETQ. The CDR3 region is CASSFLPGQQETQYF.

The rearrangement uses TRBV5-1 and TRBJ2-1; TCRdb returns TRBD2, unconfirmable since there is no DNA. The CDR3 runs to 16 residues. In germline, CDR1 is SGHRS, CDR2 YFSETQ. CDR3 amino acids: CASSLGNSGGASEQFF.

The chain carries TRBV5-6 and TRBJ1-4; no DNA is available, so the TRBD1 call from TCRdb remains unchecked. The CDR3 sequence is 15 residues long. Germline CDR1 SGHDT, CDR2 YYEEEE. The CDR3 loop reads CASSPTGAIGEKLFF.

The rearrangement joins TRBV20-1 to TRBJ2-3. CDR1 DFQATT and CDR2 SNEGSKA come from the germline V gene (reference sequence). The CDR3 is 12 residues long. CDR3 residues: CSARFAQDTQYF.

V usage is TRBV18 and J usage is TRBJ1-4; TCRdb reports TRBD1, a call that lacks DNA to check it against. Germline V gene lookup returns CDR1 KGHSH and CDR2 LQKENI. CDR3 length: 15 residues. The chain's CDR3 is CASSRGGTHDEKLFF.

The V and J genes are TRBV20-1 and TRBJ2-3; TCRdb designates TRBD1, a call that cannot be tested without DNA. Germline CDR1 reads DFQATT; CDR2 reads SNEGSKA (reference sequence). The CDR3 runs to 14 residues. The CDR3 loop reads CSARAPDGTDTQYF.

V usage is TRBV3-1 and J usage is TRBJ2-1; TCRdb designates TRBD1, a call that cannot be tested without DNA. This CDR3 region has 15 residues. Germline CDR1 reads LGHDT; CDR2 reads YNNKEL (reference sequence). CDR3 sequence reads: CASSHPLGPKNEQFF.